This T cell receptor (beta chain) was profiled in a study of T cell responses to AZD1222 COVID-19 vaccine. Study observations and caveats: It should be noted that donors were predominantly white British and more often female, and clonal diversity was possibly underestimated. Epitopes outside B.1.351 and B.1.1.7 mutated regions reportedly drew nearly half of spike TCRs.

Second-dose intervals near 4 or 12 weeks were combined. With 3 bases removed from V and 1 base from J, the gap between germline ends came to 15 bases. The CDR3 extends over 16 amino acids. Looked up from germline, CDR1 is ENHRY and CDR2 is SYGVKD. TCRdb keeps only in-frame clones here, not all; method: immunoSEQ multiplex PCR. The sample includes approximately 130,000 clones, roughly 87% of them seen just once. On this clone itself: Its antigen is unidentified.

The sample here was peripheral blood, taken 28 days after the second AZD1222 dose. The chain has TRBV10-3 and TRBJ1-1, with TRBD1 as a possible D gene (5 bases). The sequence was obtained from an adult who received the AZD1222 COVID-19 vaccine. The CDR3 nucleotides read TGTGCCATCAGTGACCCCCTGGGGCGAGGGAACACTGAAGCTTTCTTT. It translates to CAISDPLGRGNTEAFF.